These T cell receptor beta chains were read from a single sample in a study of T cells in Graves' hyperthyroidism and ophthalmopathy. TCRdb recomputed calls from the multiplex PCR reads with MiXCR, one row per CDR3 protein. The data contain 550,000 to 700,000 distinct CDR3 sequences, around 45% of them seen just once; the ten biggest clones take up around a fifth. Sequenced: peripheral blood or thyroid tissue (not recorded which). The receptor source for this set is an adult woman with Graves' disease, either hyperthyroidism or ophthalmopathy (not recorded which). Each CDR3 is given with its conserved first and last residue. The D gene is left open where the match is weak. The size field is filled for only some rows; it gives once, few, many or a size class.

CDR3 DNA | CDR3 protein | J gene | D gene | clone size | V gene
TGTGCCAGCAGTCCCCTAAAACAGGGGGCGGGGGGGGAGACCCAGTACTTC | CASSPLKQGAGGETQYF | TRBJ2-5 | - | - | TRBV28
TGTGCCAGCAGCTCGGTATTGGGCTACGAGCAGTACTTC | CASSSVLGYEQYF | TRBJ2-7 | - | many | TRBV7-2
TGCGCCAGCAGCTTGAGCGCTAGCGGGGGCGAGCAGTACTTC | CASSLSASGGEQYF | TRBJ2-7 | TRBD2 | many | TRBV5-1
TGTGCCAGCAGACCCGGGGGGAACACTGAAGCTTTCTTT | CASRPGGNTEAFF | TRBJ1-1 | - | many | TRBV2
TGTGCCAGCAGCGTAGATGATGGACGAGAAGCTTTCTTT | CASSVDDGREAFF | TRBJ1-1 | - | - | TRBV9
TGTGCCAGCAGTTACGGTGCAGATGAGGGACCCCTCCACTTT | CASSYGADEGPLHF | TRBJ1-6 | - | once | TRBV6-5
TGTGCCACAAGACAGGGGGCGGGGTATAATTCACCCCTCCACTTT | CATRQGAGYNSPLHF | TRBJ1-6 | TRBD1 | - | TRBV10-3
TGTGCCAGCACGGGAGAGTACACAGATACGCAGTATTTT | CASTGEYTDTQYF | TRBJ2-3 | - | - | TRBV2
TGTGCCAGCAAAGAACAGGGCTCAGGCTATGGCTACACCTTC | CASKEQGSGYGYTF | TRBJ1-2 | - | few | TRBV28
TGTGCCAGCAGCTCGACGGAAGATTCACCCCTCCACTTT | CASSSTEDSPLHF | TRBJ1-6 | - | - | TRBV7-9
TGTGCCAGCAGTCCCGGGACAGGAGTTGACACCCAGTACTTC | CASSPGTGVDTQYF | TRBJ2-5 | TRBD1 | - | TRBV7-3
- | CAISERLAGQYFGELFF | TRBJ2-2 | - | - | TRBV6-5
TGTGCCAGCAGCTTAGCGGCGGGGGACTCCTACGAGCAGTACTTC | CASSLAAGDSYEQYF | TRBJ2-7 | TRBD2 | many | TRBV7-2
TGTGCCAGCAGCCCAGTAAATCCGTTGACGAACACTGAAGCTTTCTTT | CASSPVNPLTNTEAFF | TRBJ1-1 | - | - | TRBV7-6
TGTGCCAGTAGTCCAACCCTATTGGCTGAAGCTTTCTTT | CASSPTLLAEAFF | TRBJ1-1 | - | - | TRBV19
TGTGCCAGCTTCGACGGCTACGAGCAGTACTTC | CASFDGYEQYF | TRBJ2-7 | - | many | TRBV13
TGTGCCAGCAGGAGACTAGGTCGGACCGGGGAGCTGTTTTTT | CASRRLGRTGELFF | TRBJ2-2 | - | many | TRBV6-2/TRBV6-3
TGTGCCATCGCCAAGTCGATCGGGGCCGAACCTCGGAATGGCTACACCTTC | CAIAKSIGAEPRNGYTF | TRBJ1-2 | - | - | TRBV6-2/TRBV6-3
TGTGCCTGCCGCAGCTCGGTCGATCAGCCCCAGCATTTT | CACRSSVDQPQHF | TRBJ1-5 | - | many | TRBV10-3
TGCGCCAGCAGTGTTGGCAGCTACGAGCAGTACTTC | CASSVGSYEQYF | TRBJ2-7 | - | few | TRBV10-2
TGTGCCAGCAGCCGGGACGGGCGGAATCAGCCCCAGCATTTT | CASSRDGRNQPQHF | TRBJ1-5 | - | once | TRBV7-2
TGCAGTGCTCCGAACGGAGACAGGGTCGATGGCTACACCTTC | CSAPNGDRVDGYTF | TRBJ1-2 | TRBD1 | - | TRBV20-1
TGTGCCAGCATCCCCGACAGGGGAAGCAATCAGCCCCAGCATTTT | CASIPDRGSNQPQHF | TRBJ1-5 | TRBD1 | few | TRBV10-3
TGTGCCAGCAGCTTGGCACAGGGGAGATATGGCTACACCTTC | CASSLAQGRYGYTF | TRBJ1-2 | TRBD1 | many | TRBV5-6
TGTGCCAGCAGTTACTTTAAGGACACTGAAGCTTTCTTT | CASSYFKDTEAFF | TRBJ1-1 | - | - | TRBV6-5
TGTGCCAGCAGCCGGAGGACAGGGCTCGGAAACACCATATATTTT | CASSRRTGLGNTIYF | TRBJ1-3 | TRBD1 | - | TRBV3-1
TGTGCCAGCAGTCCGGGTGAGGGGGCTTTCTTTGGCTACACCTTC | CASSPGEGAFFGYTF | TRBJ1-2 | TRBD1 | - | TRBV28
TGTGCCAGCAGTTCCGGAAGGGGCGGGAGGAACGAGCAGTACTTC | CASSSGRGGRNEQYF | TRBJ2-7 | TRBD2 | - | TRBV7-9
TGTGCCTGGAGTCCGACCCGGGGCGTTAATGAAAAACTGTTTTTT | CAWSPTRGVNEKLFF | TRBJ1-4 | - | - | TRBV30
TGCGCCAGCAGCTTAGGAGGGGGCGCATCTCAGCCCCAGCATTTT | CASSLGGGASQPQHF | TRBJ1-5 | TRBD1 | many | TRBV5-1
TGTGCCAGCAGCTTAGTTCAGGGACACACTGAAGCTTTCTTT | CASSLVQGHTEAFF | TRBJ1-1 | - | few | TRBV7-8
TGTGCCAGCTTATCGACTAGCGGCTACGAGCAGTACTTC | CASLSTSGYEQYF | TRBJ2-7 | TRBD2 | - | TRBV18
TGCAGTGCTAGCGTTGCAGTGAACACCGGGGAGCTGTTTTTT | CSASVAVNTGELFF | TRBJ2-2 | - | many | TRBV20-1
TGCAGTGCTAGTAGGTCAAGTAATCAGCCCCAGCATTTT | CSASRSSNQPQHF | TRBJ1-5 | - | many | TRBV20-1
TGTGCCAGCAGTGCTCAACTGGACAGGGTAGAGACCCAGTACTTC | CASSAQLDRVETQYF | TRBJ2-5 | TRBD1 | few | TRBV25-1
TGTGCCAGCAGCCATCCATCCGGGAGCGCCTACGAGCAGTACTTC | CASSHPSGSAYEQYF | TRBJ2-7 | - | - | TRBV7-6
TGTGCCAGCAGCCCCCGACTAGCGGGAGCCTACGAGCAGTACTTC | CASSPRLAGAYEQYF | TRBJ2-7 | TRBD2 | many | TRBV3-1
TGTGCCAGCAGTTGGGCGGGACCGACCTACGAGCAGTACTTC | CASSWAGPTYEQYF | TRBJ2-7 | - | - | TRBV12-3/TRBV12-4
TGTGCCAGTAGTAGCTCAAAGTCCTACGAGCAGTACTTC | CASSSSKSYEQYF | TRBJ2-7 | - | - | TRBV19
TGCGCCAGCAGGGGACAGGCCCGGGAGCTGTTTTTT | CASRGQARELFF | TRBJ2-2 | TRBD1 | - | TRBV10-2
TGTGCCAGCAGCCCATGGCGGGGGCGCTTTGCCGAGCAGTACTTC | CASSPWRGRFAEQYF | TRBJ2-7 | - | many | TRBV7-2
TGCAGTGCTATAGCGGGTCCGACGGGTGAGCAGTTCTTC | CSAIAGPTGEQFF | TRBJ2-1 | TRBD2 | - | TRBV20-1